These 27 T cell receptor beta chains originate from one sample sequenced in a study of T cells in Graves' hyperthyroidism and ophthalmopathy. From RNA transcripts, TCR beta CDR3 regions were amplified. Using the HTBI primer set, a first-round RT-PCR was run on the TCR CDR3. A single record per CDR3 protein comes from TCRdb applying MiXCR to the multiplex PCR reads. Among 450,000 to 650,000 distinct CDR3 sequences listed, about a sixth were seen once. What was sequenced was blood. The source is a young woman with Graves' ophthalmopathy.

CDR3 coding DNA: TGTGCCAGCAGCCCGGGCCGAGTCTCGCGGGGGGGCCGAGAGACCCAGTACTTC. Translated: CASSPGRVSRGGRETQYF. The chain has TRBV7-8 and TRBJ2-5, with 9 positions matching TRBD2. Germline lookup yields CDR1 SGHVS and CDR2 FQNEAQ. The V and J ends lost 5 bases and 4 bases, in that order; junction bases with no gene match: 17. CDR3 size: 18 residues.

The V gene is TRBV5-1, the J gene TRBJ2-7, with 8 bases identical to TRBD2. Germline-derived CDR1 and CDR2 are SGHRS and YFSETQ. Losses at the gene ends were 0 bases for V and 4 bases for J; bases not matched to a gene: 0. The CDR3 runs 13 residues. The CDR3 loop reads CASSLVAGYEQYF. CDR3 DNA sequence: TGCGCCAGCAGCTTGGTAGCGGGGTACGAGCAGTACTTC.

This clonotype was seen a handful of times. The chain recombines TRBV3-1 with TRBJ2-1; D may match TRBD1 or TRBD2 (5 bases each). V was clipped by 1 base and J by 6 bases, with 10 bases between them. The length of the CDR3 is 14 residues. The germline V gene encodes CDR1 LGHDT and CDR2 YNNKEL (reference sequence). The CDR3, as DNA: TGTGCCAGCAGCCAAGGAAGGGACCTCAATGAGCAGTTCTTC. Protein product: CASSQGRDLNEQFF.

This clonotype was seen repeatedly, ten times or more. The CDR3 region has the DNA TGTGCCAGCAGCTTAGGGTATTTGTCGCAGGGGAGATCGGCTGAAGCTTTCTTT. It encodes CASSLGYLSQGRSAEAFF. The chain combines TRBV7-9 with TRBJ1-1; possibly TRBD1 for D (6 bases). Per the germline V gene, CDR1 is SEHNR and CDR2 is FQNEAQ (reference sequence). CDR3 length equals 18 residues. The V and J ends lost 1 base and 6 bases respectively, with 24 bases between them.

The chain links TRBV4-2 to TRBJ2-1; D may correspond to TRBD1 or TRBD2 (5 bases each). V shed 6 bases and J shed 4 bases, with 16 bases lying between them. CDR3 length: 15 amino acids. Germline values: CDR1 LGHNA, CDR2 YNFKEQ. The CDR3 nucleotides are TGTGCCAGCAGTCAACCGGGGCAGCAATACAATGAGCAGTTCTTC. It encodes CASSQPGQQYNEQFF.

This clonotype appeared a few times. V usage is TRBV7-9 and J usage is TRBJ2-7; D is undetermined. The CDR3 contains 14 residues. The germline V gene encodes CDR1 SEHNR and CDR2 FQNEAQ (reference sequence). The V and J ends lost 1 base and 6 bases respectively, with 13 bases between them. CDR3 amino acids: CASSLGQVNGEQYF. The CDR3 region has the DNA TGTGCCAGCAGCTTAGGGCAGGTAAATGGCGAGCAGTACTTC.

This clonotype was observed many times. The chain recombines TRBV3-1 with TRBJ2-3, with 8 bases aligning to TRBD2. This CDR3 is built from 17 residues. Germline CDR1 LGHDT, CDR2 YNNKEL (reference sequence). J lost 4 bases, V lost 1 base, and 10 bases had no gene match. The CDR3 nucleotides read TGTGCCAGCAGCCAAGTCCTTGGCGGGAGGTCCCCAGATACGCAGTATTTT. It specifies CASSQVLGGRSPDTQYF.

A remark on this clonotype: The junction shows a germline mismatch at one end, possibly a read error. The chain uses TRBV20-1 and TRBJ1-2; possibly TRBD1 for D (5 bases). There are 14 residues in the CDR3. Germline values: CDR1 DFQATT, CDR2 SNEGSKA (reference sequence). Here the CDR3 DNA reads TGCAGTGCTAGAGATCCGGGGCATAACTACGGCTACACCTTC. Its translation is CSARDPGHNYGYTF.

This clonotype occurred once. V usage is TRBV9 and J usage is TRBJ2-1, with unresolved D. V was pared by 3 bases and J by 8 bases, with 9 bases between. In germline, CDR1 is SGDLS, CDR2 YYNGEE. The CDR3 is made up of 12 amino acids. CDR3: CASSEPLDEQFF. Here the CDR3 DNA reads TGTGCCAGCAGCGAGCCCTTGGATGAGCAGTTCTTC. Filled out from reference TRBV9 and TRBJ2-1, the complete variable domain reads DSGVTQTPKHLITATGQRVTLRCSPRSGDLSVYWYQQSLDQGLQFLIQYYNGEERAKGNILERFSAQQFPDLHSELNLSSLELGDSALYFCASSEPLDEQFFGPGTRLTVL.

This clonotype was counted ten times or more. The gene calls are TRBV11-2 and TRBJ1-2; D not resolved. Germline values: CDR1 SGHAT, CDR2 FQNNGV. V lost 4 bases and J lost 6, with 15 bases in between. The CDR3 sequence is 14 residues long. Here the CDR3 DNA reads TGTGCCAGCAGCTCGTCCGCGGGTTGGGATGGCTACACCTTC. Translated: CASSSSAGWDGYTF.

In its sample, this clonotype was seen a few times. CDR3 loop: CASSGTAVRYTF. CDR3 in DNA: TGTGCCAGCAGTGGGACAGCTGTCAGATACACCTTC. V is TRBV6-2 or TRBV6-3 and J is TRBJ1-2; 7 bases fit TRBD1. Trimming cost V 5 bases and J 11 bases; bases outside gene matches: 8. CDR1 and CDR2 (germline): MNHEY, SVGEGT. The CDR3 loop spans 12 amino acids.

This clonotype was observed at least ten times. The V gene is TRBV20-1, the J gene TRBJ1-4; possibly TRBD1 for D (6 bases). V was clipped by 6 bases and J by 5 bases, with 13 bases between them. CDR3 length equals 13 residues. CDR1 is DFQATT and CDR2 is SNEGSKA in the germline V gene (reference sequence). CDR3 nucleotide sequence: TGCAGTGCGCGGCGACAGGAGAATGAAAAACTGTTTTTT. Its protein is CSARRQENEKLFF.

This clonotype was observed many times. The CDR3 sequence is CASSLMLADNEQFF. As DNA, the CDR3 is TGTGCCAGCAGCTTAATGTTGGCCGACAATGAGCAGTTCTTC. This chain links TRBV11-2 with TRBJ2-1; D gene unclear. Germline lookup yields CDR1 SGHAT and CDR2 FQNNGV. This CDR3 is 14 amino acids long. The V gene lost 2 bases and the J gene lost 5 bases, with 10 bases spanning the gap.

The rearrangement links TRBV19 to TRBJ1-6, with no clear D. Germline values: CDR1 LNHDA, CDR2 SQIVND (reference sequence). This CDR3 is 16 amino acids long. Trimming stripped 5 bases from V and 0 bases from J, with 11 bases between. In nucleotides, the CDR3 is TGTGCCAGTAGTGCCGCCGGTGGCTCCTATAATTCACCCCTCCACTTT. Amino acids: CASSAAGGSYNSPLHF.

This clonotype was counted at least ten times. This rearrangement joins TRBV7-9 to TRBJ1-2; 8 nucleotides align to TRBD1. This CDR3 has 13 amino acids. Germline lookup yields CDR1 SEHNR and CDR2 FQNEAQ (reference sequence). The trim removed 3 bases at V and 7 bases at J, leaving 4 bases unmatched. This CDR3 reads CASSLQGAPGYTF. The CDR3 DNA reads TGTGCCAGCAGCTTGCAGGGGGCGCCTGGCTACACCTTC.

The gene calls are TRBV27 and TRBJ1-6, with D possibly matching TRBD1 (5 bases). The CDR3 has 13 residues. Germline CDR1 MNHEY, CDR2 SMNVEV (reference sequence). The germline V and J ends were trimmed by 6 bases and 7 bases, with 10 bases remaining between them. The CDR3 coding sequence is TGTGCCAGCAGCGCGCAGGGAAATTCACCCCTCCACTTT. Protein sequence: CASSAQGNSPLHF.

The table lists this clonotype with many counts. The rearrangement uses TRBV13 and TRBJ1-1, with 10 bases that match TRBD1. CDR1 and CDR2 from the germline V gene are PRHDT and FYEKMQ (reference sequence). This CDR3 spans 16 amino acids. Unmatched junction bases numbered 11, after V lost 6 bases and J lost 4 bases. The CDR3 bases are TGTGCCAGCAGTCCTGGGACAGGGGAGGTGGGCACTGAAGCTTTCTTT. The encoded protein is CASSPGTGEVGTEAFF.

This clonotype came up a few times. The gene calls are TRBV28 and TRBJ1-4; D remains unclear. The CDR3 spans 16 residues. In germline, CDR1 is MDHEN, CDR2 SYDVKM. With 2 bases removed from V and 4 bases from J, the gap between germline ends came to 14 bases. CDR3 residues: CASSLPPAGFNEKLFF. The CDR3 DNA reads TGTGCCAGCAGTTTACCACCGGCGGGGTTTAATGAAAAACTGTTTTTT.

This clonotype has only a few counts. This sequence joins TRBV5-1 and TRBJ2-3; D gene unclear. With 0 bases removed from V and 3 bases from J, the gap between germline ends came to 8 bases. The CDR3 sequence is 14 residues long. CDR1 and CDR2 from the germline V gene are SGHRS and YFSETQ. CDR3: CASSLGSETDTQYF. The CDR3 DNA sequence: TGCGCCAGCAGCTTGGGATCGGAAACAGATACGCAGTATTTT.

The V and J genes are TRBV20-1 and TRBJ2-7, with 12 bases fitting TRBD2. Germline-derived CDR1 and CDR2 are DFQATT and SNEGSKA (reference sequence). The CDR3 covers 16 residues. The trim removed 5 bases at V and 3 bases at J, leaving 11 bases unmatched. In DNA form, the CDR3 reads TGCAGTGCTCAAACAGGACTAGCGGGGACTCTCTACGAGCAGTACTTC. It is translated as CSAQTGLAGTLYEQYF.

The V gene is TRBV27, the J gene TRBJ2-2; TRBD2 matches at 7 bases. CDR3 length equals 16 residues. J was trimmed by 0 bases and V by 5 bases; bases with no gene match: 6. Germline values: CDR1 MNHEY, CDR2 SMNVEV (reference sequence). DNA for the CDR3: TGTGCCAGCAGTGTCTTACTAGCGACGAACACCGGGGAGCTGTTTTTT. Its translation: CASSVLLATNTGELFF.

The chain is built from TRBV19 and TRBJ1-1; a weak D match, TRBD1 (6 bases). V was pared by 4 bases and J by 1 base, with 13 bases between. Germline-derived CDR1 and CDR2 are LNHDA and SQIVND (reference sequence). This CDR3 is built from 15 residues. CDR3 sequence (DNA): TGTGCCAGTAGTACAACCACAGGGTGGAACACTGAAGCTTTCTTT. Encoded protein: CASSTTTGWNTEAFF. Together with reference TRBV19 and TRBJ1-1, the CDR3 gives the full variable domain: DGGITQSPKYLFRKEGQNVTLSCEQNLNHDAMYWYRQDPGQGLRLIYYSQIVNDFQKGDIAEGYSVSREKKESFPLTVTSAQKNPTAFYLCASSTTTGWNTEAFFGQGTRLTVV.

This clonotype occurred a few times. The chain employs TRBV4-1 and TRBJ1-2; perhaps TRBD1 as D (6 bases). CDR1 and CDR2 from the germline V gene are MGHRA and YSYEKL. The V end lost 1 base, the J end lost 2 bases, and 14 bases lay between the germline ends. The CDR3 has 16 amino acids. The CDR3 DNA follows: TGCGCCAGCAGCCAAGGACCCCAAGGACAGAACTATGGCTACACCTTC. Amino acid sequence: CASSQGPQGQNYGYTF.

This sequence joins TRBV5-8 and TRBJ1-1; TRBD1 might be the D (5 bases). The V gene lost 2 bases and the J gene lost 7 bases, with 9 bases spanning the gap. In germline, CDR1 is SGHTS, CDR2 YDEGEE. The CDR3 sequence is 12 residues long. The CDR3 here is CASSFRDGEAFF. Written as DNA, the CDR3 is TGTGCCAGCAGCTTCCGGGACGGTGAAGCTTTCTTT.

At least ten counts were recorded for this clonotype. The chain is built from TRBV28 and TRBJ1-2; perhaps TRBD1 as D (5 bases). The CDR3 sequence is 14 residues long. Germline lookup yields CDR1 MDHEN and CDR2 SYDVKM. V lost 1 base to trimming and J lost 7 bases, with 13 bases between them. This CDR3 reads CASSLYGGRVGYTF. In nucleotides, the CDR3 is TGTGCCAGCAGTTTATACGGGGGAAGGGTTGGCTACACCTTC.

The chain employs TRBV15 and TRBJ2-5; 13 bases agree with TRBD2. Germline V gene sequence: CDR1 LNHNV, CDR2 YYDKDF (reference sequence). This CDR3 region has 14 residues. Trimming cost V 1 base and J 14 bases; bases outside gene matches: 7. In nucleotides, the CDR3 is TGTGCCACCAGCAGAGCCACTAGCGGGGGGGGTTTATACTTC. Its translation: CATSRATSGGGLYF.

A few counts support this clonotype. The J gene is TRBJ2-7, the V gene TRBV10-3; TRBD2 might be the D (7 bases). V dropped 8 bases and J dropped 5 bases, with 16 bases sitting between them. The germline gives CDR1 ENHRY, CDR2 SYGVKD. The CDR3 has 13 amino acids. The CDR3 DNA is TGTGCCATCGGGGGGGGGGGGGGCGACGAGCAGTACTTC. This encodes CAIGGGGGDEQYF.